A single sample is the source of the 31 T cell receptor beta chains below, sequenced in a study of blood T cell repertoires in COVID-19. Some clones are missing from TCRdb's copy, which holds only in-frame ones; the method was immunoSEQ multiplex PCR. Here the sample spans under 80,000 clones, about 80% being singletons. Sequenced input: peripheral blood. These receptors were collected from a man aged 50-60 years with acute or convalescent COVID-19.

The chain carries TRBV15 and TRBJ1-4, with 8 nucleotides matching TRBD1. The CDR3 is made up of 17 amino acids. With V trimmed by 4 bases and J by 5 bases, 12 bases remained unmatched. The V gene's germline CDR1 is LNHNV and CDR2 YYDKDF (reference sequence). CDR3 amino acids: CATSKLDRQGINEKLFF. The CDR3, as DNA: TGTGCCACCAGCAAATTAGACCGACAGGGGATCAATGAAAAACTGTTTTTT. Together with reference TRBV15 and TRBJ1-4, the CDR3 gives the full variable domain: DAMVIQNPRYQVTQFGKPVTLSCSQTLNHNVMYWYQQKSSQAPKLLFHYYDKDFNNEADTPDNFQSRRPNTSFCFLDIRSPGLGDTAMYLCATSKLDRQGINEKLFFGSGTQLSVL.

The chain recombines TRBV20-1 with TRBJ1-1; D unclear. The germline gives CDR1 DFQATT, CDR2 SNEGSKA (reference sequence). The V end was cut by 3 bases, the J end by 4 bases, with 6 bases between. This CDR3 contains 11 residues. CDR3 loop: CSASRATEAFF. The CDR3 DNA is TGCAGTGCTAGTAGAGCCACTGAAGCTTTCTTT.

This clone occurred a few times. The J gene is TRBJ2-7, the V gene TRBV20-1, with TRBD1 identical over 7 bases. Trimming removed 2 bases from V and 6 bases from J; junction bases left unmatched: 1. This CDR3 has 11 amino acids. Germline loops: CDR1 DFQATT, CDR2 SNEGSKA (reference sequence). The CDR3: CSARRGLEQYF. CDR3 DNA sequence: TGCAGTGCTAGAAGGGGGCTCGAGCAGTACTTC.

This rearrangement joins TRBV7-9 to TRBJ1-2; D not resolved. Trimming took off 5 bases at V and 0 bases at J, with 13 bases between the two ends. This CDR3 spans 15 amino acids. The germline CDR1 and CDR2 sequences are SEHNR and FQNEAQ (reference sequence). The CDR3 bases are TGTGCCAGCAGCCCGAGTTATCTAGCTAACTATGGCTACACCTTC. Encoded protein: CASSPSYLANYGYTF. Full variable domain (outside the CDR3, taken from reference TRBV7-9 and TRBJ1-2): DTGVSQNPRHKITKRGQNVTFRCDPISEHNRLYWYRQTLGQGPEFLTYFQNEAQLEKSRLLSDRFSAERPKGSFSTLEIQRTEQGDSAMYLCASSPSYLANYGYTFGSGTRLTVV.

This chain uses TRBV19 with TRBJ2-3; TRBD2 is a possible D gene (6 bases). The V and J ends lost 6 bases and 0 bases respectively, with 22 bases between them. The length of the CDR3 is 18 residues. Germline loops: CDR1 LNHDA, CDR2 SQIVND (reference sequence). The CDR3 reads CASRPLGPGSSSTDTQYF. The CDR3 DNA reads TGTGCCAGTAGGCCGTTGGGCCCCGGGAGCTCTAGCACAGATACGCAGTATTTT.

This clone came up once. DNA for the CDR3: TGTGCCAGCAGAAAGTGGCCAGGGCTAAACATTCAGTACTTC. Encoded protein: CASRKWPGLNIQYF. The rearrangement uses TRBV7-3 and TRBJ2-4, with D perhaps matching TRBD1 (5 bases). CDR1 is SGHTA, CDR2 FQGTGA, per germline. The CDR3 spans 14 residues. Trimming took 6 bases from V and 6 from J, leaving 15 bases between them.

This clone was counted a single time. This rearrangement joins TRBV7-2 to TRBJ1-1; D is uncertain. V was shortened by 5 bases and J by 5 bases, with 15 bases between the two germline ends. The germline CDR1 and CDR2 sequences are SGHTA and FQGNSA. The CDR3 loop spans 14 amino acids. The CDR3 DNA is TGTGCCAGCAGCCCGCAAGGATTCGGGACTGAAGCTTTCTTT. This encodes CASSPQGFGTEAFF. The whole variable domain, remainder taken from reference TRBV7-2 and TRBJ1-1, is GAGVSQSPSNKVTEKGKDVELRCDPISGHTALYWYRQSLGQGLEFLIYFQGNSAPDKSGLPSDRFSAERTGGSVSTLTIQRTQQEDSAVYLCASSPQGFGTEAFFGQGTRLTVV.

This clone was seen a handful of times. The V gene is TRBV10-3, the J gene TRBJ2-1; 8 nucleotides line up with TRBD1. From germline, CDR1 is ENHRY and CDR2 SYGVKD. The CDR3 length is 14 residues. Trimming took 6 bases from V and 8 from J; bases not matched to a gene: 9. CDR3: CAISPTGDLYEQFF. The CDR3 DNA is TGTGCCATCAGCCCGACAGGGGATCTATATGAGCAGTTCTTC.

This sequence joins TRBV19 and TRBJ2-6; tentatively, D is TRBD1 (5 bases). The germline V gene has CDR1 LNHDA and CDR2 SQIVND (reference sequence). The CDR3 contains 16 residues. V was cut by 3 bases and J by 2 bases, with 11 bases left in between. For the CDR3, the DNA is TGTGCCAGTAGTATCCAGGGCGCCGCTGGGGCCAACGTCCTGACTTTC. It specifies CASSIQGAAGANVLTF. Combining the CDR3 with reference TRBV19 and TRBJ2-6 gives the whole variable domain DGGITQSPKYLFRKEGQNVTLSCEQNLNHDAMYWYRQDPGQGLRLIYYSQIVNDFQKGDIAEGYSVSREKKESFPLTVTSAQKNPTAFYLCASSIQGAAGANVLTFGAGSRLTVL.

V usage is TRBV5-6 and J usage is TRBJ1-2; 9 bases fit TRBD1. The ends lost 4 bases at V and 0 bases at J; junction bases unmatched: 4. This CDR3 has 15 residues. Germline V gene data show CDR1 as SGHDT and CDR2 as YYEEEE. The CDR3 nucleotides are TGTGCCAGCAGCCCAGGACAGGGGTCTAACTATGGCTACACCTTC. Translated, it gives CASSPGQGSNYGYTF.

V gene TRBV25-1 combines with J gene TRBJ2-7; D call uncertain. The CDR3 is made up of 14 amino acids. V lost 3 bases to trimming and J lost 0 bases, with 9 bases between them. Germline CDR1 MGHDK, CDR2 SYGVNS. The CDR3 DNA reads TGTGCCAGCAGTGACAAGAGGAGCTCCTACGAGCAGTACTTC. Its protein is CASSDKRSSYEQYF.

The CDR3 region is CASRGMETQYF. CDR3 nucleotide sequence: TGTGCCAGCAGGGGCATGGAGACCCAGTACTTC. This chain links TRBV6-5 with TRBJ2-5; no clear D gene. The CDR3 is 11 residues long. V was clipped by 6 bases and J by 5 bases, with 7 bases between them. Germline V gene lookup returns CDR1 MNHEY and CDR2 SVGAGI.

J is TRBJ2-1 and V is TRBV27, with TRBD2 matching 9 bases. Germline CDR1 MNHEY, CDR2 SMNVEV (reference sequence). The CDR3 sequence is 15 residues long. V lost 8 bases and J lost 2; bases outside the gene matches: 7. The CDR3: CASGGASGTYNEQFF. As DNA, the CDR3 is TGTGCCAGCGGTGGGGCTAGCGGGACCTACAATGAGCAGTTCTTC.

The chain carries TRBV30 and TRBJ1-1; D uncertain. The V gene's germline CDR1 is GTSNPN and CDR2 SVGIG (reference sequence). The CDR3 extends over 11 amino acids. V lost 3 bases and J lost 5, with 7 bases in between. This CDR3 reads CAWRVRTEAFF. Written as DNA, the CDR3 is TGTGCCTGGAGGGTGAGGACTGAAGCTTTCTTT.

This clone has just a few counts. V and J are TRBV7-9 and TRBJ2-7; D perhaps matches TRBD1 (5 bases). The germline V and J ends were trimmed by 4 bases and 7 bases, with 17 bases remaining between them. CDR1 and CDR2 (germline): SEHNR, FQNEAQ (reference sequence). The CDR3 runs 14 residues. The CDR3 coding sequence is TGTGCCAGCAGCTCCGCCGACAGAGCTAAGGAGCAGTACTTC. Encoded protein: CASSSADRAKEQYF.

The V and J genes are TRBV9 and TRBJ1-2; 9 bases map to TRBD1. V was clipped by 0 bases and J by 4 bases; unmatched bases: 4. CDR3 length: 15 residues. Germline V gene lookup returns CDR1 SGDLS and CDR2 YYNGEE. The CDR3 DNA sequence: TGTGCCAGCAGCGTAGCTGGACAGGGGATCTATGGCTACACCTTC. Its translation: CASSVAGQGIYGYTF.

V and J are TRBV4-1 and TRBJ1-2; D is unclear. V was cut by 4 bases and J by 5 bases, with 14 bases left in between. The CDR3 runs to 14 residues. Germline V lookup: CDR1 MGHRA, CDR2 YSYEKL. For the CDR3, the DNA is TGCGCCAGCAGCCGGCGCCGGGGTGGGTATGGCTACACCTTC. It is translated as CASSRRRGGYGYTF.

This chain links TRBV3-1 (or the pseudogene TRBV3-2) with TRBJ2-7; D is undetermined. V lost 0 bases and J lost 4, with 7 bases in between. The CDR3 spans 13 residues. Germline CDR1 LGHDT, CDR2 YNNKEL (reference sequence). The CDR3 sequence is CASSQEISYEQYF. In DNA form, the CDR3 reads TGTGCCAGCAGCCAAGAAATCTCGTACGAGCAGTACTTC.

V usage is TRBV10-3 and J usage is TRBJ1-5; TRBD1 agrees at 8 bases. The ends lost 3 bases at V and 5 bases at J; junction bases unmatched: 3. Germline V lookup: CDR1 ENHRY, CDR2 SYGVKD. This CDR3 spans 14 amino acids. The CDR3 DNA sequence: TGTGCCATCAGTGAAGACAGGGGTGATCAGCCCCAGCATTTT. This codes for CAISEDRGDQPQHF.

CDR3 sequence: CATSDLVGDRYIQYF. In nucleotides, the CDR3 is TGTGCCACCAGTGATTTGGTAGGGGATAGGTACATTCAGTACTTC. The chain recombines TRBV24-1 with TRBJ2-4, with D possibly matching TRBD1 (5 bases). The CDR3 is 15 residues long. V shed 0 bases and J shed 8 bases, with 13 bases lying between them. The germline CDR1 and CDR2 sequences are KGHDR and SFDVKD.

The J gene is TRBJ1-2, the V gene TRBV3-1 (or the pseudogene TRBV3-2); D is possibly TRBD1 (6 bases). CDR3 size: 16 residues. Germline V lookup: CDR1 LGHDT, CDR2 YNNKEL (reference sequence). V was pared by 1 base and J by 3 bases, with 15 bases between. CDR3 coding DNA: TGTGCCAGCAGCCAAGGGTCAGGGCGACAGGACTATGGCTACACCTTC. Translation: CASSQGSGRQDYGYTF.

This clone was seen a few times. The chain links TRBV19 to TRBJ1-2; D is unresolved. The germline V and J ends were trimmed by 9 bases and 3 bases, with 11 bases remaining between them. The length of the CDR3 is 12 residues. The germline gives CDR1 LNHDA, CDR2 SQIVND (reference sequence). The CDR3 DNA sequence: TGTGCCAGCCGTTTAAGAGACTATGGCTACACCTTC. Its translation is CASRLRDYGYTF.

The chain uses TRBV11-2 and TRBJ1-4, with D maybe TRBD1 (6 bases). Germline CDR1 SGHAT, CDR2 FQNNGV. This CDR3 is built from 16 residues. Trimming removed 4 bases at V and 0 bases at J, with 12 bases between. The CDR3 region is CASSYDRFATNEKLFF. The CDR3 coding sequence is TGTGCCAGCAGCTATGACAGGTTTGCAACTAATGAAAAACTGTTTTTT.

V and J are TRBV6-2 or TRBV6-3 and TRBJ2-1; D gene unclear. V was shortened by 5 bases and J by 9 bases, with 14 bases between the two germline ends. Germline assignment: CDR1 MNHEY and CDR2 SVGEGT. This CDR3 is 13 amino acids long. Here the CDR3 DNA reads TGTGCCAGCAGTATGGTACTATCGAGTGAGCAGTTCTTC. It translates to CASSMVLSSEQFF.

The rearrangement joins TRBV6-5 to TRBJ2-3; TRBD1 agrees at 8 bases. V lost 6 bases to trimming and J lost 0 bases; unmatched junction nucleotides: 5. Germline values: CDR1 MNHEY, CDR2 SVGAGI. The CDR3 length is 15 residues. DNA of the CDR3: TGTGCCAGCAGCCTCAGGGGGCGAAGCACAGATACGCAGTATTTT. Its protein product is CASSLRGRSTDTQYF.

This clone was recorded once. V gene TRBV7-3 combines with J gene TRBJ2-3; 8 positions match TRBD1. Germline loops: CDR1 SGHTA, CDR2 FQGTGA. This CDR3 has 16 residues. V lost 5 bases and J lost 2; bases outside the gene matches: 9. Here the CDR3 reads CASSPARGPYTDTQYF. CDR3 sequence (DNA): TGTGCCAGCAGCCCAGCCAGGGGGCCCTACACAGATACGCAGTATTTT.

The J gene is TRBJ2-1, the V gene TRBV29-1, with 9 bases matching TRBD1. The CDR3 totals 12 residues. CDR1 is SQVTM and CDR2 is ANQGSEA in the germline V gene. J lost 8 bases, V lost 7 bases, and 6 bases had no gene match. CDR3 coding DNA: TGCAGCGCCAACAGGGGGCCCCATGAGCAGTTCTTC. Encoded protein: CSANRGPHEQFF.

The CDR3 DNA sequence: TGTGCCAGCAGCTCCAGGGGAGGGGAGACCCAGTACTTC. Protein product: CASSSRGGETQYF. This chain connects TRBV7-2 to TRBJ2-5; a possible D gene is TRBD2 (7 bases). Trimming stripped 4 bases from V and 5 bases from J, with 11 bases between. The V gene's germline CDR1 is SGHTA and CDR2 FQGNSA. This CDR3 has 13 amino acids.

DNA for the CDR3: TGTGCCAGCAACCGTGGACAGGAGGGTCCCCAAGAGACCCAGTACTTC. It translates to CASNRGQEGPQETQYF. The chain couples TRBV3-1 (or the pseudogene TRBV3-2) to TRBJ2-5; the D gene is possibly TRBD1 (7 bases). Trimming removed 7 bases at V and 1 base at J, with 19 bases between. The germline V gene has CDR1 LGHDT and CDR2 YNNKEL (reference sequence). The CDR3 totals 16 residues.

The rearrangement links TRBV7-6 to TRBJ2-1; D unclear. The CDR3 runs to 15 residues. The ends were cut back, 2 bases at V and 0 bases at J, with 8 bases in the middle. Germline V gene sequence: CDR1 SGHVS, CDR2 FNYEAQ. CDR3 bases: TGTGCCAGCAGCTTAAGATCTAGCTCCTACAATGAGCAGTTCTTC. This codes for CASSLRSSSYNEQFF.

The chain links TRBV6-1 to TRBJ2-7; TRBD1 matches 9 bases. Per germline, CDR1 MNHNS and CDR2 SASEGT. Trimming cost V 0 bases and J 0 bases; bases outside gene matches: 3. There are 16 residues in the CDR3. CDR3 nucleotides: TGTGCCAGCAGTGAAGCGATGGGACAGGGCTCCTACGAGCAGTACTTC. It codes for CASSEAMGQGSYEQYF.